The 16 T cell receptor beta chains below were found in one sample sequenced in a study of beta chain features in type 1 diabetes. Every isolated RNA sample was fully reverse transcribed, so sequencing captured expressed TCRB transcripts. The protocol was immunoSEQ multiplex PCR, while the TCRdb copy is restricted to in-frame clones and leaves out a portion. The repertoire holds around 340,000 clones, with about 19% as singletons. Sequencing input: naive CD4+ T cells from blood. The receptors shown here come from a woman between 18 and 29 years old in good health.

V and J are TRBV9 and TRBJ1-1, with a weak D call TRBD1 (6 bases). Germline values: CDR1 SGDLS, CDR2 YYNGEE. V lost 3 bases, J lost 5 bases, and 11 bases lay in between. The CDR3 extends over 13 amino acids. The CDR3, as DNA: TGTGCCAGCAGCGCGGGCAGGGGTACTGAAGCTTTCTTT. It translates to CASSAGRGTEAFF.

In this sample, this clone turned up a few times. V usage is TRBV2 and J usage is TRBJ1-2; D is undetermined. From germline, CDR1 is SNHLY and CDR2 FYNNEI. With 6 bases removed from V and 2 bases from J, the gap between germline ends came to 22 bases. CDR3 length: 17 residues. The CDR3 region has the DNA TGTGCCAGCAGAAACCTGAAATCGGGGTGGGGAAACTATGGCTACACCTTC. Protein product: CASRNLKSGWGNYGYTF.

J is TRBJ2-7 and V is TRBV10-3, with TRBD2 as a possible D gene (6 bases). Per the germline V gene, CDR1 is ENHRY and CDR2 is SYGVKD. The ends were cut back, 6 bases at V and 0 bases at J, with 9 bases in the middle. There are 13 residues in the CDR3. The CDR3 nucleotides are TGTGCCATCAGGGGACTTAACTCCTACGAGCAGTACTTC. Its translation: CAIRGLNSYEQYF.

The CDR3 region is CAQIAGAGNTIYF. Written as DNA, the CDR3 is TGTGCCCAGATAGCAGGGGCTGGAAACACCATATATTTT. V is TRBV30 and J is TRBJ1-3; a weak D match, TRBD1 (6 bases). The CDR3 has 13 residues. Trimming took off 8 bases at V and 2 bases at J, with 13 bases between the two ends. Germline V lookup: CDR1 GTSNPN, CDR2 SVGIG (reference sequence).

This chain connects TRBV7-2 to TRBJ1-2; the D is unclear. This CDR3 has 11 amino acids. V dropped 5 bases and J dropped 1 base, with 2 bases sitting between them. Looked up from germline, CDR1 is SGHTA and CDR2 is FQGNSA. CDR3 amino acids: CASSRNYGYTF. For the CDR3, the DNA is TGTGCCAGCAGCCGTAACTATGGCTACACCTTC. The complete variable domain, with remaining parts taken from reference TRBV7-2 and TRBJ1-2, reads GAGVSQSPSNKVTEKGKDVELRCDPISGHTALYWYRQSLGQGLEFLIYFQGNSAPDKSGLPSDRFSAERTGGSVSTLTIQRTQQEDSAVYLCASSRNYGYTFGSGTRLTVV.

This chain joins TRBV2 and TRBJ2-1; TRBD2 matches at 16 bases. Germline CDR1 is SNHLY and CDR2 is FYNNEI. This CDR3 is 16 amino acids long. V was clipped by 5 bases and J by 8 bases; unmatched bases: 6. The CDR3 sequence is CASSTGLAGGGDEQFF. The CDR3, as DNA: TGTGCCAGCAGTACGGGACTAGCGGGAGGGGGGGATGAGCAGTTCTTC.

The chain links TRBV10-3 to TRBJ2-5, with D unresolved. Germline CDR1 reads ENHRY; CDR2 reads SYGVKD. The V and J ends lost 6 bases and 5 bases respectively, with 7 bases between them. There are 11 residues in the CDR3. The CDR3 reads CAISSSETQYF. In DNA, the CDR3 is TGTGCCATCAGCAGTTCGGAGACCCAGTACTTC.

In its sample, this clone was seen a few times. This sequence joins TRBV5-1 and TRBJ2-1; TRBD2 matches 9 bases. CDR3 length equals 15 residues. Per germline, CDR1 SGHRS and CDR2 YFSETQ. With 3 bases clipped from V and 5 bases from J, the junction kept 6 bases outside the gene matches. The CDR3 loop is CASSSTSGPHNEQFF. CDR3 coding DNA: TGCGCCAGCAGCTCTACTAGCGGGCCACACAATGAGCAGTTCTTC. The variable domain in full, completed from reference TRBV5-1 and TRBJ2-1, reads KAGVTQTPRYLIKTRGQQVTLSCSPISGHRSVSWYQQTPGQGLQFLFEYFSETQRNKGNFPGRFSGRQFSNSRSEMNVSTLELGDSALYLCASSSTSGPHNEQFFGPGTRLTVL.

This clone was observed a handful of times. CDR3: CATSRVGGLETQYF. The CDR3 nucleotides are TGTGCCACCAGCAGAGTGGGGGGGTTAGAGACCCAGTACTTC. The chain couples TRBV15 to TRBJ2-5, with TRBD2 matching 7 bases. CDR3 size: 14 residues. V was clipped by 1 base and J by 4 bases; unmatched bases: 3. Germline lookup yields CDR1 LNHNV and CDR2 YYDKDF (reference sequence).

The table lists this clone with a few counts. V and J are TRBV18 and TRBJ1-2; D may be TRBD1 (5 bases). The CDR3 is made up of 14 amino acids. Germline V gene data show CDR1 as KGHSH and CDR2 as LQKENI. V was shortened by 3 bases and J by 2 bases, with 10 bases between the two germline ends. CDR3 DNA sequence: TGTGCCAGCTCACCTGCAGGGCCCAACTATGGCTACACCTTC. Residues: CASSPAGPNYGYTF. Combining the CDR3 with reference TRBV18 and TRBJ1-2 gives the whole variable domain NAGVMQNPRHLVRRRGQEARLRCSPMKGHSHVYWYRQLPEEGLKFMVYLQKENIIDESGMPKERFSAEFPKEGPSILRIQQVVRGDSAAYFCASSPAGPNYGYTFGSGTRLTVV.

V is TRBV13 and J is TRBJ2-1; 10 positions match TRBD2. CDR3 size: 15 residues. After removal of 4 bases from V and 4 bases from J, the junction contained 4 bases not matched to a gene. Germline V gene lookup returns CDR1 PRHDT and CDR2 FYEKMQ (reference sequence). The CDR3 region has the DNA TGTGCCAGCAGCTCCGGGACTAGCGTATACAATGAGCAGTTCTTC. This sequence encodes CASSSGTSVYNEQFF.

V is TRBV4-1 and J is TRBJ1-2, with 7 bases fitting TRBD1. The CDR3 is 16 amino acids. Trimming at V came to 1 base and at J to 0 bases, leaving 5 bases not matched to a gene. The V gene's germline CDR1 is MGHRA and CDR2 YSYEKL. CDR3 sequence reads: CASSQGQGNSNYGYTF. The CDR3 region has the DNA TGCGCCAGCAGCCAAGGACAGGGAAATTCTAACTATGGCTACACCTTC.

The chain is built from TRBV29-1 and TRBJ2-2, with 7 positions matching TRBD1. The CDR3 is 13 amino acids. Trimming cost V 7 bases and J 3 bases; bases outside gene matches: 5. Germline CDR1 SQVTM, CDR2 ANQGSEA. The CDR3 sequence is CSATGADTGELFF. The CDR3, as DNA: TGCAGCGCTACAGGGGCGGACACCGGGGAGCTGTTTTTT.

In this sample, this clone turned up a few times. This sample includes further DNA sequences coding for the same CDR3. V usage is TRBV20-1 and J usage is TRBJ1-2; D possibly corresponds to TRBD1 (5 bases). Germline lookup yields CDR1 DFQATT and CDR2 SNEGSKA (reference sequence). Trimming removed 4 bases from V and 6 bases from J, with 9 bases in between. CDR3 length: 11 amino acids. CDR3: CSATDRDGYTF. Here the CDR3 DNA reads TGCAGTGCTACTGACAGAGATGGCTACACCTTC.

J is TRBJ2-1 and V is TRBV30; possible D gene TRBD2, 5 bases. The CDR3 is 15 residues long. CDR1 is GTSNPN, CDR2 SVGIG, per germline (reference sequence). V lost 3 bases to trimming and J lost 0 bases, with 12 bases between them. Here the CDR3 DNA reads TGTGCCTGGAGAAGGCGCGGAGGCTCCTACAATGAGCAGTTCTTC. Its translation: CAWRRRGGSYNEQFF.

This clone was seen a few times. CDR3 region: CASSPRDSGRTQFF. In nucleotides, the CDR3 is TGTGCCAGCTCACCACGAGATAGCGGGAGGACTCAGTTCTTC. The gene calls are TRBV18 and TRBJ2-1, with 10 bases lining up with TRBD2. The length of the CDR3 is 14 residues. Germline V gene lookup returns CDR1 KGHSH and CDR2 LQKENI. Losses at the gene ends were 1 base for V and 13 bases for J; bases not matched to a gene: 7.